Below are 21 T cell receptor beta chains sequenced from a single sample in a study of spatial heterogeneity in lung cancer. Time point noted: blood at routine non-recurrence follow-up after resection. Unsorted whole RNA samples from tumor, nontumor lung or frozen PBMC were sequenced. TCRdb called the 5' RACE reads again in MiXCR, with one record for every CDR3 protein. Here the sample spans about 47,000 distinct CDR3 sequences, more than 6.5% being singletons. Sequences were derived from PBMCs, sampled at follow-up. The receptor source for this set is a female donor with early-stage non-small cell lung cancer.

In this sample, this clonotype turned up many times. This chain's CDR3 is CSVSKSQETQYF. In nucleotides, the CDR3 is TGCAGCGTTAGTAAGTCCCAAGAGACCCAGTACTTC. This chain connects TRBV29-1 to TRBJ2-5; the D is unclear. V lost 5 bases and J lost 1, with 8 bases in between. The germline gives CDR1 SQVTM, CDR2 ANQGSEA. The CDR3 is made up of 12 amino acids.

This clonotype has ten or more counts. The CDR3 loop is CASPRRGGATDTQYF. In nucleotides, the CDR3 is TGTGCCAGTCCTAGGCGCGGGGGGGCGACAGATACGCAGTATTTT. The chain couples TRBV2 to TRBJ2-3; 9 positions match TRBD2. Germline assignment: CDR1 SNHLY and CDR2 FYNNEI. J lost 3 bases, V lost 9 bases, and 10 bases had no gene match. The CDR3 contains 15 residues.

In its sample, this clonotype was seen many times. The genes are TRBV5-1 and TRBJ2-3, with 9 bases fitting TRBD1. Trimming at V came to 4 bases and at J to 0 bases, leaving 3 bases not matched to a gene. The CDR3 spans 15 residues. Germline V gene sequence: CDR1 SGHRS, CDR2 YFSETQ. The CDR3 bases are TGCGCCAGCAGCCCACAGGGGGCGAGCACAGATACGCAGTATTTT. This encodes CASSPQGASTDTQYF.

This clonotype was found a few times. The CDR3, as DNA: TGCAGCGTTGAAGATGGGGCAGGGGATTTAAACATTCAGTACTTC. Protein sequence: CSVEDGAGDLNIQYF. This chain links TRBV29-1 with TRBJ2-4; maybe TRBD1 (6 bases). The CDR3 totals 15 residues. With 0 bases removed from V and 6 bases from J, the gap between germline ends came to 15 bases. Germline CDR1 and CDR2: SQVTM and ANQGSEA.

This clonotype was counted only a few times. CDR3 in amino acids: CASSMGKMNTEAFF. The CDR3 DNA reads TGTGCCAGTAGTATGGGGAAAATGAACACTGAAGCTTTCTTT. The V call is TRBV19, the J call TRBJ1-1; D unclear. The V gene lost 3 bases and the J gene lost 0 bases, with 8 bases spanning the gap. The germline gives CDR1 LNHDA, CDR2 SQIVND (reference sequence). The CDR3 extends over 14 amino acids. Using reference TRBV19 and TRBJ1-1 for the parts outside the CDR3, the full variable domain is DGGITQSPKYLFRKEGQNVTLSCEQNLNHDAMYWYRQDPGQGLRLIYYSQIVNDFQKGDIAEGYSVSREKKESFPLTVTSAQKNPTAFYLCASSMGKMNTEAFFGQGTRLTVV.

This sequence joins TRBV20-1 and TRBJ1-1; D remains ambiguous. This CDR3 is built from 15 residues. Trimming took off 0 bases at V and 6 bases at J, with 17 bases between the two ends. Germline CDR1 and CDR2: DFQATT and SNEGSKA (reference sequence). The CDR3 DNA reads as TGCAGTGCTAGAGATCGTCGGCAAGGGAGTGCTGAAGCTTTCTTT. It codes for CSARDRRQGSAEAFF.

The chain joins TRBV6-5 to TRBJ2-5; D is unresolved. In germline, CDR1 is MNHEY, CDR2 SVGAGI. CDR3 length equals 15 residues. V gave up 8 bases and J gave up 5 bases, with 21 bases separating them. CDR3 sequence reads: CASGTWVGKSETQYF. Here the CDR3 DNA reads TGTGCCAGCGGTACGTGGGTGGGGAAAAGTGAGACCCAGTACTTC.

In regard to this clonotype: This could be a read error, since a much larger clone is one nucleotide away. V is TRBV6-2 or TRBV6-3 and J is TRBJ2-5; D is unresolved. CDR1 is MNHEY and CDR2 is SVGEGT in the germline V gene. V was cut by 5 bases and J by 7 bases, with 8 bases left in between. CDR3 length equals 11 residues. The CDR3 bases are TGTGCCAGCAGTCGCGACGTGACCCAGTACTTC. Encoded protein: CASSRDVTQYF.

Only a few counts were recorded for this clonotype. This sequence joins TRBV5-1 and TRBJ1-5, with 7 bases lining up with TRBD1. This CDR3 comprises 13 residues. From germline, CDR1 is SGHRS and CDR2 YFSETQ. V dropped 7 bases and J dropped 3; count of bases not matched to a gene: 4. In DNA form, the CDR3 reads TGCGCCAGCCGGGGGACAGACAATCAGCCCCAGCATTTT. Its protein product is CASRGTDNQPQHF.

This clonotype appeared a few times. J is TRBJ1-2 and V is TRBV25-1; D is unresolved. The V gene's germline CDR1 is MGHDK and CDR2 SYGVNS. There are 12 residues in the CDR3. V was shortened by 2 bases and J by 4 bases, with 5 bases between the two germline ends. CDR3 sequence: CASSETVYGYTF. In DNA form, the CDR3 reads TGTGCCAGCAGTGAAACCGTCTATGGCTACACCTTC.

CDR3 sequence: CASSLRGIDSPLHF. In DNA form, the CDR3 reads TGTGCCAGCAGTTTGAGGGGAATCGATTCACCCCTCCACTTT. J is TRBJ1-6 and V is TRBV12-3 or TRBV12-4; weak D call: TRBD1 (5 bases). The CDR3 spans 14 residues. V was pared by 3 bases and J by 8 bases, with 11 bases between.

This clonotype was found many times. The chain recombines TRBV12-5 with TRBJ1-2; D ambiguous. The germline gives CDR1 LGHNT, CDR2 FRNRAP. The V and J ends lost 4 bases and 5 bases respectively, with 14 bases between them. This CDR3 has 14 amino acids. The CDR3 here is CASGSLPTTYGYTF. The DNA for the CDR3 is TGTGCTAGTGGTTCCCTCCCCACAACGTATGGCTACACCTTC.

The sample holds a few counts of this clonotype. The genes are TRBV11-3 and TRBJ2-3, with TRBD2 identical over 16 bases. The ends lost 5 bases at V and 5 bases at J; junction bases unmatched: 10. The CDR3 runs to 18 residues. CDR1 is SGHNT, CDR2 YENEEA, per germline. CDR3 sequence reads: CASSPTAGTSGGGDTQYF. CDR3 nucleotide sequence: TGTGCCAGCAGCCCTACCGCCGGGACTAGCGGGGGGGGAGATACGCAGTATTTT.

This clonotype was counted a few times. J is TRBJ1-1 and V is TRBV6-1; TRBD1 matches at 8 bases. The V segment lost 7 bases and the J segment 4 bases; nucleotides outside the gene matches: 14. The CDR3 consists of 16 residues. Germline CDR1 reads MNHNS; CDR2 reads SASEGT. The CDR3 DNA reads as TGTGCCAGCAACGGACAGGGAGGACACTTCGGCACTGAAGCTTTCTTT. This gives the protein CASNGQGGHFGTEAFF.

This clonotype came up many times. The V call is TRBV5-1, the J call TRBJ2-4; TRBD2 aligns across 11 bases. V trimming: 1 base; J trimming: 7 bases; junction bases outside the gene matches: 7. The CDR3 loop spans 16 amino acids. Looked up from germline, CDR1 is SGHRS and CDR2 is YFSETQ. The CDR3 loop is CASSLPTSGGGNIQYF. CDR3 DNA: TGCGCCAGCAGCTTGCCCACTAGCGGGGGCGGCAACATTCAGTACTTC.

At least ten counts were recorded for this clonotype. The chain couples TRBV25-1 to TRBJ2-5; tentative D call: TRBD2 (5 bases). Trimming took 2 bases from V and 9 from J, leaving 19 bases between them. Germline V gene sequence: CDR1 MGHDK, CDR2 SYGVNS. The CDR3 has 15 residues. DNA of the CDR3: TGTGCCAGCAGTGAACCAGCATTGGGTCGGGAAGCCCAGTACTTC. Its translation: CASSEPALGREAQYF.

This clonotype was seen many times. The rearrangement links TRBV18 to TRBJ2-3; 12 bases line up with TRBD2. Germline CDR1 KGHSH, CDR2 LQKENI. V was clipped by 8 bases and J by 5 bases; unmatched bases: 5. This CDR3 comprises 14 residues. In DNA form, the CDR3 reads TGTGCCAGCGCGACTAGCGGGGGAGGAGATACGCAGTATTTT. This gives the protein CASATSGGGDTQYF.

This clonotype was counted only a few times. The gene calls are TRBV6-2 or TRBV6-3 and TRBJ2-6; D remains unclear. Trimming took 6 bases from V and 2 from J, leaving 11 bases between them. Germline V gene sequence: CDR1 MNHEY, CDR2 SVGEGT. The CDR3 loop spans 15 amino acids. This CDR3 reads CASSFDPPGANVLTF. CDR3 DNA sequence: TGTGCCAGCAGCTTCGACCCCCCTGGGGCCAACGTCCTGACTTTC.

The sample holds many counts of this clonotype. Written as DNA, the CDR3 is TGTGCCAGCAGTGCGACGGGGGGACTCTACAATGAGCAGTTCTTC. As protein: CASSATGGLYNEQFF. This chain connects TRBV2 to TRBJ2-1, with 7 bases matching TRBD2. This CDR3 contains 15 residues. With 4 bases clipped from V and 3 bases from J, the junction kept 6 bases outside the gene matches. From germline, CDR1 is SNHLY and CDR2 FYNNEI.

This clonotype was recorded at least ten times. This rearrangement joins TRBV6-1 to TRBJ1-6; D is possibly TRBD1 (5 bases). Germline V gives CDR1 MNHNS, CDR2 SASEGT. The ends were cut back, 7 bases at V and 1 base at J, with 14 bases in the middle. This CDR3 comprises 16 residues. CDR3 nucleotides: TGTGCCAGCACCCCCCCGGGGGTATCCTATAATTCACCCCTCCACTTT. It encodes CASTPPGVSYNSPLHF.

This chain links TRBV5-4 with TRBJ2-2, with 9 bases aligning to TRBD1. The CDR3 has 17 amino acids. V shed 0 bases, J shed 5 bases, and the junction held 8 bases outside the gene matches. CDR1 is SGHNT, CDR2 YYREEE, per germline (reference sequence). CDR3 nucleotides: TGTGCCAGCAGCTTGGGGACCGGGACAGGGTATACCGGGGAGCTGTTTTTT. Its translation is CASSLGTGTGYTGELFF.